This passage covers 4 T cell receptor beta chains from one sample sequenced in a study of blood T cell repertoires in COVID-19. Data came from immunoSEQ multiplex PCR; TCRdb stores just in-frame clones and leaves some out. The table has a few hundred thousand clones, around 82% seen once. The sample taken for sequencing was peripheral blood. All receptors come from a woman aged 50 to 65 with acute or convalescent COVID-19.

This chain links TRBV29-1 with TRBJ2-3; 14 bases align to TRBD2. This CDR3 has 18 amino acids. Losses at the gene ends were 1 base for V and 0 bases for J; bases not matched to a gene: 6. Germline CDR1 and CDR2: SQVTM and ANQGSEA. The CDR3 sequence: CSVEGTSGRMSSTDTQYF. DNA of the CDR3: TGCAGCGTTGAAGGGACTAGCGGGAGGATGTCTAGCACAGATACGCAGTATTTT.

The chain is built from TRBV20-1 and TRBJ1-5; 7 nucleotides agree with TRBD1. V trimming: 3 bases; J trimming: 2 bases; junction bases outside the gene matches: 4. Per germline, CDR1 DFQATT and CDR2 SNEGSKA (reference sequence). The CDR3 sequence is 14 residues long. Written as DNA, the CDR3 is TGCAGTGCTAGTGGAGGGGGCGGCAATCAGCCCCAGCATTTT. Residues: CSASGGGGNQPQHF.

The J gene is TRBJ1-2, the V gene TRBV20-1; 11 bases line up with TRBD1. The germline gives CDR1 DFQATT, CDR2 SNEGSKA (reference sequence). This CDR3 region has 12 residues. The junction had 1 base not matched to a gene; V was cut back by 3 bases and J by 7 bases. CDR3 in DNA: TGCAGTGCTAGTGGGACAGGGGGTGGCTACACCTTC. It encodes CSASGTGGGYTF.

The rearrangement links TRBV7-5 to TRBJ1-1; the DNA was not used to check the table's D call, TRBD1. TRBV7-5 is flagged as a pseudogene. This CDR3 region has 18 residues. CDR3 nucleotide sequence: TGTGCCAGAAGCTTAGTAGGTGGACAGGGCCGTCGGGGGACTGAAGCTTTCTTT. Translating gives CARSLVGGQGRRGTEAFF.